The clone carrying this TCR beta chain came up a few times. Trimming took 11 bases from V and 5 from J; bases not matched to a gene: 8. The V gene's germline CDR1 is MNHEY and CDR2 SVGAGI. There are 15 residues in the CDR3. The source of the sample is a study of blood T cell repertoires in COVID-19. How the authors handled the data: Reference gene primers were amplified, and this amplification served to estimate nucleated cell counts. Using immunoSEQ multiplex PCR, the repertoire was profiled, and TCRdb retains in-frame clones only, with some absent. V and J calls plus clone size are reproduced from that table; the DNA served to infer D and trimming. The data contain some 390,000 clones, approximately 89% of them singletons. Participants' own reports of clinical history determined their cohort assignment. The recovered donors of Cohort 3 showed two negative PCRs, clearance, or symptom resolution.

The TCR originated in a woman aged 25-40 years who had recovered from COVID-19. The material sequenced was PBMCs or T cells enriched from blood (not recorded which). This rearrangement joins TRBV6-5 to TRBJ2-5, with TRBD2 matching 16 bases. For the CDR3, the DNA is TGTGCCGGAGCGGGGACTAGCGGGGGGGCGGAGACCCAGTACTTC. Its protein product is CAGAGTSGGAETQYF.